These 18 T cell receptor beta chains share one sample of origin, sequenced in a study of blood T cell repertoires in COVID-19. Clones were sequenced by immunoSEQ multiplex PCR, and TCRdb holds only the in-frame ones, with some missing. The data show roughly 250,000 clones, around 90% seen once. What was sequenced was peripheral blood. These TCRs come from a man in his thirties or forties with COVID-19, enrolled during active disease.

This clone was observed a single time. The J gene is TRBJ1-1, the V gene TRBV10-3, with 11 bases that match TRBD1. This CDR3 spans 15 amino acids. V was pared by 4 bases and J by 4 bases, with 5 bases of the junction left unmatched. The germline gives CDR1 ENHRY, CDR2 SYGVKD. The CDR3 here is CAISGGQGAVTEAFF. The CDR3 DNA is TGTGCCATCAGTGGTGGACAGGGGGCGGTCACTGAAGCTTTCTTT.

V is TRBV19 and J is TRBJ1-2, with D perhaps TRBD1 (5 bases). Trimming left V 4 bases short and J 4 bases short, with 13 bases between. The germline V gene encodes CDR1 LNHDA and CDR2 SQIVND (reference sequence). This CDR3 has 14 residues. The CDR3 sequence: CASSTQTDSYGYTF. The CDR3 DNA reads TGTGCCAGTAGTACACAAACAGACAGCTATGGCTACACCTTC.

The rearrangement links TRBV19 to TRBJ1-3; D call uncertain. The CDR3 loop spans 13 amino acids. Deletions cut 3 bases from V and 0 bases from J, with 3 bases between. Germline V CDR1 and CDR2: LNHDA, SQIVND (reference sequence). The chain's CDR3 is CASSIGSGNTIYF. CDR3 DNA sequence: TGTGCCAGTAGTATCGGCTCTGGAAACACCATATATTTT.

This clone showed up just a few times. The chain joins TRBV30 to TRBJ1-2; TRBD1 matches 8 bases. The germline V gene encodes CDR1 GTSNPN and CDR2 SVGIG (reference sequence). CDR3 length: 13 amino acids. The J segment lost 7 bases and the V segment lost 7 bases, leaving 11 bases of the junction unmatched. DNA for the CDR3: TGTGCCTCCAAGGGCAGGGGGCAAGGTGGCTACACCTTC. Its translation: CASKGRGQGGYTF.

This clone was picked up one time. The V gene is TRBV7-9, the J gene TRBJ2-3; 14 bases fit TRBD2. The CDR3 extends over 16 amino acids. Germline CDR1 is SEHNR and CDR2 is FQNEAQ (reference sequence). V lost 5 bases and J lost 5; bases outside the gene matches: 6. The CDR3 DNA sequence: TGTGCCAGCAGCCTGACTAGCGGGGGGGCCGGAGATACGCAGTATTTT. Its protein product is CASSLTSGGAGDTQYF.

For this clone: The sample contains more than one DNA sequence encoding this CDR3. The chain uses TRBV7-9 and TRBJ1-2; 9 bases agree with TRBD1. CDR1 SEHNR and CDR2 FQNEAQ come from the germline V gene (reference sequence). CDR3 length equals 13 residues. With 2 bases clipped from V and 8 bases from J, the junction kept 3 bases outside the gene matches. The DNA of the CDR3 is TGTGCCAGCAGCTTATACAGGGGGCAGGGCTACACCTTC. The encoded protein is CASSLYRGQGYTF.

The genes are TRBV9 and TRBJ1-2, with TRBD1 identical over 8 bases. This CDR3 region has 12 residues. Germline CDR1 is SGDLS and CDR2 is YYNGEE. V gave up 2 bases and J gave up 8 bases; unmatched junction bases: 2. The CDR3 DNA follows: TGTGCCAGCAGCGTTCGACAGGGGGGCTACACCTTC. This encodes CASSVRQGGYTF.

The chain has TRBV7-9 and TRBJ2-1, with 9 bases identical to TRBD1. This CDR3 spans 16 amino acids. With 5 bases clipped from V and 2 bases from J, the junction kept 7 bases outside the gene matches. Germline CDR1 reads SEHNR; CDR2 reads FQNEAQ (reference sequence). The CDR3 DNA reads TGTGCCAGCAGCACATACAGGGGGCTCGCCTACAATGAGCAGTTCTTC. Translated, it gives CASSTYRGLAYNEQFF.

V and J are TRBV27 and TRBJ1-1, with 7 bases matching TRBD1. The V segment lost 5 bases and the J segment 0 bases; nucleotides outside the gene matches: 9. The germline CDR1 and CDR2 sequences are MNHEY and SMNVEV (reference sequence). The CDR3 length is 16 residues. CDR3 nucleotides: TGTGCCAGCAGTCCACCGTGGGACAGCATGAACACTGAAGCTTTCTTT. Translated, it gives CASSPPWDSMNTEAFF.

V usage is TRBV7-9 and J usage is TRBJ2-5, with 8 bases that match TRBD2. Losses at the gene ends were 5 bases for V and 10 bases for J; bases not matched to a gene: 6. Germline V gene lookup returns CDR1 SEHNR and CDR2 FQNEAQ (reference sequence). CDR3 length equals 12 residues. The CDR3 DNA follows: TGTGCCAGCAGCACCTTGCGGGGGGACCAGTACTTC. Protein sequence: CASSTLRGDQYF.

This clone is a singleton in its sample. The genes are TRBV2 and TRBJ1-2, with TRBD1 matching over 7 bases. Germline loops: CDR1 SNHLY, CDR2 FYNNEI. With 5 bases clipped from V and 8 bases from J, the junction kept 8 bases outside the gene matches. This CDR3 has 13 residues. The CDR3, as DNA: TGTGCCAGCAGTCTTAGGGGGCTTGAGGGCTACACCTTC. It codes for CASSLRGLEGYTF.

J is TRBJ1-1 and V is TRBV9; D is unresolved. The CDR3 length is 14 residues. CDR1 SGDLS and CDR2 YYNGEE come from the germline V gene. Trimming pared 0 bases from V and 2 bases from J, leaving 8 bases between. CDR3 region: CASSVVAANTEAFF. In DNA form, the CDR3 reads TGTGCCAGCAGCGTAGTAGCTGCAAACACTGAAGCTTTCTTT.

V and J are TRBV30 and TRBJ1-2, with a tentative D call TRBD1 (6 bases). V was trimmed by 2 bases and J by 8 bases, leaving 15 bases between them. CDR3 length: 13 residues. The germline V gene has CDR1 GTSNPN and CDR2 SVGIG (reference sequence). This chain's CDR3 is CAWSPDSISGYTF. DNA of the CDR3: TGTGCCTGGAGTCCGGACAGTATAAGCGGCTACACCTTC. Complete variable domain (other parts from reference TRBV30 and TRBJ1-2): SQTIHQWPATLVQPVGSPLSLECTVEGTSNPNLYWYRQAAGRGLQLLFYSVGIGQISSEVPQNLSASRPQDRQFILSSKKLLLSDSGFYLCAWSPDSISGYTFGSGTRLTVV.

The J gene is TRBJ2-1, the V gene TRBV27; TRBD2 aligns across 8 bases. The CDR3 covers 14 residues. Germline CDR1 is MNHEY and CDR2 is SMNVEV (reference sequence). The ends lost 6 bases at V and 7 bases at J; junction bases unmatched: 8. The CDR3 is CASSGGAPMNEQFF. The CDR3 DNA sequence: TGTGCCAGCAGCGGGGGGGCACCTATGAATGAGCAGTTCTTC.

The J gene is TRBJ1-2, the V gene TRBV6-5; 7 bases fit TRBD1. The V and J ends lost 5 bases and 7 bases, in that order; junction bases with no gene match: 10. This CDR3 is built from 14 residues. CDR1 is MNHEY, CDR2 SVGAGI, per germline. CDR3 nucleotide sequence: TGTGCCAGCAGTAAACCGGACAGGACGGTTGGCTACACCTTC. Encoded protein: CASSKPDRTVGYTF.

The gene calls are TRBV24-1 and TRBJ2-5; a weak D match, TRBD1 (6 bases). Per germline, CDR1 KGHDR and CDR2 SFDVKD. The ends were cut back, 6 bases at V and 4 bases at J, with 11 bases in the middle. The CDR3 sequence is 13 residues long. The CDR3: CATSTGNGETQYF. In DNA, the CDR3 is TGTGCCACCAGTACAGGGAACGGAGAGACCCAGTACTTC.

The chain combines TRBV3-1 (or the pseudogene TRBV3-2) with TRBJ1-1; no clear D. There are 12 residues in the CDR3. The germline V gene encodes CDR1 LGHDT and CDR2 YNNKEL (reference sequence). The V end was cut by 3 bases, the J end by 4 bases, with 6 bases between. The CDR3 DNA reads as TGTGCCAGCAGCCAGGAGGGCACTGAAGCTTTCTTT. This gives the protein CASSQEGTEAFF.

The chain recombines TRBV9 with TRBJ2-7; weak D call: TRBD2 (7 bases). V was shortened by 0 bases and J by 2 bases, with 15 bases between the two germline ends. CDR3 length equals 16 residues. The germline V gene has CDR1 SGDLS and CDR2 YYNGEE. The CDR3 loop reads CASSVEGRGFPYEQYF. In DNA form, the CDR3 reads TGTGCCAGCAGCGTAGAGGGGAGGGGGTTCCCCTACGAGCAGTACTTC. The whole variable domain, filled in from reference TRBV9 and TRBJ2-7, reads DSGVTQTPKHLITATGQRVTLRCSPRSGDLSVYWYQQSLDQGLQFLIQYYNGEERAKGNILERFSAQQFPDLHSELNLSSLELGDSALYFCASSVEGRGFPYEQYFGPGTRLTVT.